These T cell receptor beta chains were read from a single sample in a study of technical replicates of blood from a handful of donors. Assay: immunoSEQ multiplex PCR; the TCRdb copy retains only in-frame clones and omits some. In the table there are tens of thousands of clones, approximately 97% of which are singletons. The sequenced material came from T cells isolated from PBMCs. The receptors come from a human donor in good health. Both conserved end residues are trimmed from each CDR3. Each record gives: CDR3 protein, V gene, CDR3 length.

cdr3_aa: ASSPGTSGNTDTQY
v_call: TRBV5-1
cdr3_length: 14

cdr3_aa: ASSPGTGYPETQY
v_call: TRBV7-9
cdr3_length: 13

cdr3_aa: ASSPGQGEQY
v_call: TRBV11-3
cdr3_length: 10

cdr3_aa: ASSSTFNEQF
v_call: TRBV6-5
cdr3_length: 10

cdr3_aa: AISPGREVDEQY
v_call: TRBV10-3
cdr3_length: 12

cdr3_aa: ASSLWTGTQETQY
v_call: TRBV7-8
cdr3_length: 13

cdr3_aa: ASSLLYEQY
v_call: TRBV11-3
cdr3_length: 9

cdr3_aa: ASSFGTGFTYEQY
v_call: TRBV7-2
cdr3_length: 13

cdr3_aa: ASSLDRRGEAF
v_call: TRBV11-2
cdr3_length: 11

cdr3_aa: ALTGAFSGNTIY
v_call: TRBV30
cdr3_length: 12

cdr3_aa: ASSWGQGGNTIY
v_call: TRBV5-1
cdr3_length: 12

cdr3_aa: ASSFALGQGDQPQH
v_call: TRBV6-6
cdr3_length: 14

cdr3_aa: ASAGGYYGYT
v_call: TRBV19
cdr3_length: 10

cdr3_aa: ASSLRGSGNTIY
v_call: TRBV5-6
cdr3_length: 12

cdr3_aa: ASSKREMVLETQY
v_call: TRBV11-2
cdr3_length: 13

cdr3_aa: ASSQDFSRGGSGANVLT
v_call: TRBV4-3
cdr3_length: 17

cdr3_aa: ASSFGSGRAEELF
v_call: TRBV28
cdr3_length: 13

cdr3_aa: ASSYYTGSPYNEQF
v_call: TRBV6-5
cdr3_length: 14

cdr3_aa: ASSVAGGWDTQY
v_call: TRBV9
cdr3_length: 12

cdr3_aa: ASSLGGGTEAF
v_call: TRBV13
cdr3_length: 11

cdr3_aa: ASSPQAGWQPQH
v_call: TRBV25-1
cdr3_length: 12

cdr3_aa: ASSTGQNPGELF
v_call: TRBV6-5
cdr3_length: 12